The rows below give T cell receptor beta chains drawn from one sample of a study of a mutant IDH1 vaccine in newly diagnosed glioma. Some clones are missing from TCRdb's copy, which holds only in-frame ones; the method was immunoSEQ multiplex PCR. Of about 59,000 clones listed, under 85% were seen once; the top ten hold roughly 4%. No antigens are known for them. The sample consisted of PBMCs, taken from a glioma patient whose treatment included an IDH1 peptide vaccine. The origin of the receptors is a man aged 25-45 years with glioma. The CDR3 runs from the conserved cysteine through the conserved F or W. The D gene is left open where the match is weak. Some rows have no size entry. The others give once, few or many, or a class for an expanded clone.

J gene	clone size	V gene	D gene	CDR3 DNA	CDR3 protein
TRBJ1-1	.	TRBV14	.	TGTGCCAGCAGCCAAGGGGACGGGAGGGTGAACACTGAAGCTTTCTTT	CASSQGDGRVNTEAFF
TRBJ2-5	.	TRBV18	TRBD2	TGTGCCAGCTCACCGGGGACTATGCAAGAGACCCAGTACTTC	CASSPGTMQETQYF
TRBJ1-6	.	TRBV29-1	TRBD1	TGCAGCGCCCGCCGGGGGACCCGCAGGGGGCATTCACCCCTCCACTTT	CSARRGTRRGHSPLHF
TRBJ2-7	.	TRBV11-2	.	TGTGCCAGCAGCTTAGATCTCTGGAGCTCCTACGAGCAGTACTTC	CASSLDLWSSYEQYF
TRBJ2-2	once	TRBV2	TRBD2	TGTGCCAGCAGTGAAGTGGCGGGGGGCGCAGGGACCGGGGAGCTGTTTTTT	CASSEVAGGAGTGELFF
TRBJ1-2	.	TRBV5-1	TRBD1	TGCGCCAGCAGCCCAGCAGGGACAGGGATTAACTATGGCTACACCTTC	CASSPAGTGINYGYTF
TRBJ2-2	.	TRBV4-1	TRBD2	TGCGCCAGCAGCCAAGTTCGCGGGGGGGCCCCCGGGGAGCTGTTTTTT	CASSQVRGGAPGELFF
TRBJ2-7	.	TRBV5-4	TRBD2	TGTGCCAGCAGCTCCGGACTAGCGGGGGGCTACGAGCAGTACTTC	CASSSGLAGGYEQYF
TRBJ2-7	.	TRBV11-2	.	TGTGCCAGCAGCTGGACCCCTGCGAAAGAGCAGTACTTC	CASSWTPAKEQYF
TRBJ2-7	once	TRBV9	TRBD1	TGTGCCAGCAGCGTAAGCCGGGACAGGGGATCCTACGAGCAGTACTTC	CASSVSRDRGSYEQYF
TRBJ2-5	.	TRBV7-9	.	TGTGCCAGCAGCTTAGCAGGGAGGGGGGAGACCCAGTACTTC	CASSLAGRGETQYF
TRBJ1-1	.	TRBV28	.	TGTGCCAGCAGTGGGGAGAGAAGCAGGGTTATGAACACTGAAGCTTTCTTT	CASSGERSRVMNTEAFF
TRBJ1-2	once	TRBV5-6	.	TGTGCCAGCAGCCTCTATCAGGGCTCCTATGGCTACACCTTC	CASSLYQGSYGYTF
TRBJ2-7	.	TRBV20-1	.	TGCAGTGCTAGTCTCAGTCTCGAGCAGTACTTC	CSASLSLEQYF
TRBJ1-6	.	TRBV19	.	TGTGCCAGTAGACAGGGACCCAATTCACCCCTCCACTTT	CASRQGPNSPLHF
TRBJ1-4	.	TRBV15	TRBD1	TGTGCCACCAGCAGAGATAGGAAGGGGAAACAGGGGGCCTCTGAAAAACTGTTTTTT	CATSRDRKGKQGASEKLFF
TRBJ2-3	once	TRBV5-6	TRBD2	TGTGCCAGCAGCTTTCTCAGCGGGGGGGCGAAAGATACGCAGTATTTT	CASSFLSGGAKDTQYF
TRBJ2-1	.	TRBV11-2	.	TGTGCCAGCAGCTCAATAAAAGGGAGTTACAATGAGCAGTTCTTC	CASSSIKGSYNEQFF
TRBJ2-7	.	TRBV6-5	.	TGTGCCAGCAGGGCGGAAACGGCTTCCTACGAGCAGTACTTC	CASRAETASYEQYF